A selection of T cell receptor beta chains follows, all from one sample in a study of OX40 agonist ivuxolimab in advanced cancers. Here immunoSEQ multiplex PCR was the method, and the copy in TCRdb shows in-frame clones only, minus some. The repertoire has about 83,000 clones, just over 90% of them found once; the top ten carry 0.43%. Sequences were derived from CD4+ or CD8+ T cells sorted from blood, sampled in a trial of the OX40 agonist ivuxolimab. All receptors come from an adult with an advanced solid tumor such as melanoma, head and neck, liver or kidney cancer. Both conserved end residues are part of each CDR3. Fields, in order: V gene, J gene, D gene, clone size, CDR3 DNA, CDR3 protein. A D gene is named only where the DNA matches it firmly. For some rows the clone size is stated as once, few or many, or as a class when expanded; others skip it.

TRBV28	TRBJ1-5	TRBD1	.	TGTGCCAGCAGCCTACCACAGGGGTGGAATCAGCCCCAGCATTTT	CASSLPQGWNQPQHF
TRBV7-9	TRBJ2-3	.	.	TGTGCCAGCAGCCTCACAGATACGCAGTATTTT	CASSLTDTQYF
TRBV5-1	TRBJ1-1	.	.	TGCGCCAGCAGCTTGGAAGCAGTATCACTCAGCGGAGCTTTCTTT	CASSLEAVSLSGAFF
TRBV19	TRBJ1-4	TRBD1	.	TGTGCCAGTAGTAAGACCGGGACAGCCGAAAAACTGTTTTTT	CASSKTGTAEKLFF
TRBV18	TRBJ1-3	.	.	TGTGCCAGCTCACCACCGGGGTTACAGGGACCTGGAAACACCATATATTTT	CASSPPGLQGPGNTIYF
TRBV27	TRBJ2-2	.	.	TGTGCCAGCAGTTTATCCCGGTTCCCTTTCAACACCGGGGAGCTGTTTTTT	CASSLSRFPFNTGELFF
TRBV5-8	TRBJ2-7	.	.	TGTGCCAGCAGCTTCGTCGCGTTAACTACGAGTTTGGGTGAGCAGTACTTC	CASSFVALTTSLGEQYF
TRBV28	TRBJ2-7	.	.	TGTGCCAGCATCTCGGGGGGCGCTCCCTACGAGCAGTACTTC	CASISGGAPYEQYF
TRBV28	TRBJ1-2	TRBD1	few	TGTGCCAGCAGTCCAGGGACAGGGGTCGGCTACACCTTC	CASSPGTGVGYTF
TRBV27	TRBJ1-4	.	.	TGTGCCAGCAGTTTATCGGGTACAGGAGGTGAAAAACTGTTTTTT	CASSLSGTGGEKLFF
TRBV6-6	TRBJ2-2	TRBD2	.	TGTGCCAGCAGTCACGGACTAGCGGTCACCGGGGAGCTGTTTTTT	CASSHGLAVTGELFF
TRBV2	TRBJ2-1	TRBD2	.	TGTGCCAGCAGTTCAAGCGGGAGGAAAAATGAGCAGTTCTTC	CASSSSGRKNEQFF
TRBV10-1	TRBJ1-1	.	.	TGCGCCAGCAGCCACCCTGGGGAGGGCACTGAAGCTTTCTTT	CASSHPGEGTEAFF
TRBV5-1	TRBJ2-7	.	.	TGCGCCAGCAGCTCTCCCCGGATTGGCGAGCAGTACTTC	CASSSPRIGEQYF